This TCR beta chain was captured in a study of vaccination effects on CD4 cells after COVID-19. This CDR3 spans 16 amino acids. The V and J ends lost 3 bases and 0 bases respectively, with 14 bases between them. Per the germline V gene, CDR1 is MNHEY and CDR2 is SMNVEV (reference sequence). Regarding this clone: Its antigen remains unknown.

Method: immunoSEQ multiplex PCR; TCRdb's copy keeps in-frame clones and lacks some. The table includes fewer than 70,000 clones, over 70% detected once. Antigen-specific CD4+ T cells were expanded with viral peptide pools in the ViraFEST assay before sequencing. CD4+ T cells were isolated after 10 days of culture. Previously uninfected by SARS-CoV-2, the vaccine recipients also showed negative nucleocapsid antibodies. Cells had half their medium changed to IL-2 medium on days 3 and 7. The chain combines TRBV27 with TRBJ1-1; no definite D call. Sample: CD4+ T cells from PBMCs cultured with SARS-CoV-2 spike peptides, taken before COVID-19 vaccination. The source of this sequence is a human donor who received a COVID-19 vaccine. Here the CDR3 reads CASSFGRAGVNTEAFF. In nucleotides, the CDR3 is TGTGCCAGCAGTTTCGGTCGCGCTGGAGTGAACACTGAAGCTTTCTTT.